The clone carrying this T cell receptor beta chain was found once. The entry originates in a study of control samples from healthy donors and cancer patients. Here immunoSEQ multiplex PCR was the method, and the copy in TCRdb shows in-frame clones only, minus some. The data hold roughly 130,000 clones, with roughly 90% observed a single time. V was clipped by 2 bases and J by 2 bases; unmatched bases: 6. Germline CDR1 SGDLS, CDR2 YYNGEE. The CDR3 is 15 amino acids. This TCR was sampled from a man aged 18 to 30 in good health. This sequence joins TRBV9 and TRBJ2-7, with 8 bases identical to TRBD1. Sequencing input: blood. As DNA, the CDR3 is TGTGCCAGCAGCGTCGGGACAGGAAGACCCTACGAGCAGTACTTC. Protein product: CASSVGTGRPYEQYF. The full variable domain, rest sourced from reference TRBV9 and TRBJ2-7, is DSGVTQTPKHLITATGQRVTLRCSPRSGDLSVYWYQQSLDQGLQFLIQYYNGEERAKGNILERFSAQQFPDLHSELNLSSLELGDSALYFCASSVGTGRPYEQYFGPGTRLTVT.